This entry features one T cell receptor (beta chain) sequence. The CDR3 end lies 3 residues beyond the end of the read and is filled in from the germline J gene. The sample belongs to a study of T cells in women clearing cervical HPV infection. The wider study: Controls were women whose single incident HPV16 infection cleared within 12 months without precancer or cancer. With HLA typing for only a few women, HLA confounding remains possible.

The V gene's germline CDR1 is SQVTM and CDR2 ANQGSEA. This CDR3 is built from 13 residues. V dropped 4 bases and J dropped 6 bases, with 13 bases sitting between them. The protocol was immunoSEQ multiplex PCR, while the TCRdb copy is restricted to in-frame clones and leaves out a portion. Its table records 35,000 to 45,000 clones. The TCR originated in a woman between 18 and 70 years old with a cervical HPV16 infection that either progressed to CIN3+ or cleared (not recorded which). The V and J genes are TRBV29-1 and TRBJ1-5; the D gene is possibly TRBD1 (5 bases). Sequenced material: blood buffy coat. CDR3 DNA, as far as it was read: TGCAGCGTTGGTGCAGGGCTCGGTCAGCCC. It translates to CSVGAGLGQP. The entire CDR3 protein is CSVGAGLGQPQHF. The full variable domain, its missing parts supplied by reference TRBV29-1 and TRBJ1-5, is SAVISQKPSRDICQRGTSLTIQCQVDSQVTMMFWYRQQPGQSLTLIATANQGSEATYESGFVIDKFPISRPNLTFSTLTVSNMSPEDSSIYLCSVGAGLGQPQHFGDGTRLSIL.